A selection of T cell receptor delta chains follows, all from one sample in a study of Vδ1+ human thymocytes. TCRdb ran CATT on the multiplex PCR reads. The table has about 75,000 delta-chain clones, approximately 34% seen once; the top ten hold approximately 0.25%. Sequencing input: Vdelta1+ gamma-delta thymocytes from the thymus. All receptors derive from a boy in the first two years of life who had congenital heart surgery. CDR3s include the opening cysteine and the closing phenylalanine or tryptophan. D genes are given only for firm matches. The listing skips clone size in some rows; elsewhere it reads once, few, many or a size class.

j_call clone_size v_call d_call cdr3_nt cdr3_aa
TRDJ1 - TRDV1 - TGTGCTCTTGGGGACATTGAAATCTATGCCAGAAGGTGGGATAACGATAAACTCATCTTT CALGDIEIYARRWDNDKLIF
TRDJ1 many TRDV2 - TGTGCCTGTGAACACACCGATAAACTCATCTTT CACEHTDKLIF
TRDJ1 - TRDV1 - TGTGCTCTTGGGGAACGGAGGAACCTAGGCTGGGGATCCAGGGGTTACACCGATAAACTCATCTTT CALGERRNLGWGSRGYTDKLIF
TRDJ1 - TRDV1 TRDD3 TGTGCTCTTGGGGAAGGTTCAGTCAGGGGATATAAGTACACCGATAAACTCATCTTT CALGEGSVRGYKYTDKLIF
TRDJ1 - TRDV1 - TGTGCTCTTGAAGAACGGGGGACCCACACCGATAAACTCATCTTT CALEERGTHTDKLIF
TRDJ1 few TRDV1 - TGTGCTCTTGGGGGGACTTCGGCGCTTCCCAGCGCAGTTGGGGGTATGTGTAAACTCATCTTT CALGGTSALPSAVGGMCKLIF
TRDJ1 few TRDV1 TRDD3 TGTGCTCTTGGGGATACCTCCCCGTACTGGGGGGACCAGATCTCTCACACCGATAAACTCATCTTT CALGDTSPYWGDQISHTDKLIF
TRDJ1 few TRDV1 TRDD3 TGTGCTCTTGGGGAACGAGGTTGCCCCTGTTGGGGATACAGTTTTTACACCGATAAACTCATCTTT CALGERGCPCWGYSFYTDKLIF
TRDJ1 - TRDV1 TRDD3 TGTGCTCTTGGGAAGGGTGTTGTCGTACTGCTACTGGGGGACACCGATAAACTCATCTTT CALGKGVVVLLLGDTDKLIF
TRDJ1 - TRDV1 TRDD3 TGTGCTCTTGGGGAGCCTCCTTCCTACTTTGTCTGGGGGATACGCCCTACCCATTACACCGATAAACTCATCTTT CALGEPPSYFVWGIRPTHYTDKLIF
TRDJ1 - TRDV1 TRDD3 TGTGCTCTTGGGAACCTCTTCTTCCCACGAGGGATACCGGGTAAACTCATCTTT CALGNLFFPRGIPGKLIF
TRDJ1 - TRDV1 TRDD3 TGTGCTCTTGGGGACTCCTCCCTCCTCCTGGGGGTCCCTTGCACCGATAAACTCATCTTT CALGDSSLLLGVPCTDKLIF
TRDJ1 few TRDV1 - TGTGCTCTTGGGGAACTCGGTCAAGGTCGGTCCTACCCCCGCCGGGGCACCGATAAACTCATCTTT CALGELGQGRSYPRRGTDKLIF
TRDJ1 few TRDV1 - TGTGCTCTTGGGGAACGGTATCTTCTCCCCACCAACACCGATAAACTCATCTTT CALGERYLLPTNTDKLIF
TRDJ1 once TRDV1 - TGTGCTCTCTTCCTTGCCCAGGAGGTCTTGTACACCGATAAACTAATATTT CALFLAQEVLYTDKLIF
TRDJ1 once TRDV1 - TGTGCTCTTGGGGAACTAACGGGCGGGTCGGGGTTACTCATCTTT CALGELTGGSGLLIF
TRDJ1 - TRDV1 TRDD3 TGTGCTCTTGGGTACCTGCTGACTCCGTACTGGGGGATACGTTATACCGATAAACTCATCTTT CALGYLLTPYWGIRYTDKLIF
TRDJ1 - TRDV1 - TGTGCTCTTGGGGACCCGGGCGGCCTCCGTGGCACCGATAAACTCATCTTT CALGDPGGLRGTDKLIF
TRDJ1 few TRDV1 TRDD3 TGTGCTCTTGGGGAACCGCCCGAAAACTGGGGGACCTACGGCGATAAACTCATCTTT CALGEPPENWGTYGDKLIF
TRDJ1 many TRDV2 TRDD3 TGTGCCTGTGACAGGGGGATACATTGTGTCAATAAACTCATCTTT CACDRGIHCVNKLIF
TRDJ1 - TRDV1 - TGTGCTCTTGGGGACTCCTTCCCCCGGGGGATCCCGTACACCGATAAACTCATCTTT CALGDSFPRGIPYTDKLIF